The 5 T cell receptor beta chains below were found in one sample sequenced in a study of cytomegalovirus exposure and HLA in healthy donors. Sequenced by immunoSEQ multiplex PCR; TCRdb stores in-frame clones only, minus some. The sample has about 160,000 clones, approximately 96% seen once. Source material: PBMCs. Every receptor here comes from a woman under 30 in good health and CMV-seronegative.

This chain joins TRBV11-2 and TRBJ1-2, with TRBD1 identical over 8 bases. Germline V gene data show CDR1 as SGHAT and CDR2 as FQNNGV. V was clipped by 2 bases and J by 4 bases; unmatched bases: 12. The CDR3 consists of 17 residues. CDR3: CASSLIWGGQATYGYTF. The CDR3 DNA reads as TGTGCCAGCAGCTTAATTTGGGGGGGACAGGCAACCTATGGCTACACCTTC.

The chain's CDR3 is CASSPAPITGNTIYF. CDR3 DNA: TGTGCCAGCAGCCCTGCGCCCATAACTGGAAACACCATATATTTT. The V call is TRBV6-6, the J call TRBJ1-3; D not certain. The V end lost 6 bases, the J end lost 2 bases, and 14 bases lay between the germline ends. This CDR3 comprises 15 residues. CDR1 and CDR2 from the germline V gene are MNHNY and SVGAGI (reference sequence).

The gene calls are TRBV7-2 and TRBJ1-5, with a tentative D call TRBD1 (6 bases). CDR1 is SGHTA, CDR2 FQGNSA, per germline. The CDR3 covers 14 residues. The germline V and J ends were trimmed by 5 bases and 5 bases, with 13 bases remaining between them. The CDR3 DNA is TGTGCCAGCAGCCGAAACAGGGTAGATCAGCCCCAGCATTTT. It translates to CASSRNRVDQPQHF.

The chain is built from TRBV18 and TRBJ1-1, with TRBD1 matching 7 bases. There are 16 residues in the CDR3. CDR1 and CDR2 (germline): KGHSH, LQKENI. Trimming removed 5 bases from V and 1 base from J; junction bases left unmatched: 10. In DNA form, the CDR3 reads TGTGCCAGCTCAAGCGCCCTGGGACAGACGAACACTGAAGCTTTCTTT. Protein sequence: CASSSALGQTNTEAFF.

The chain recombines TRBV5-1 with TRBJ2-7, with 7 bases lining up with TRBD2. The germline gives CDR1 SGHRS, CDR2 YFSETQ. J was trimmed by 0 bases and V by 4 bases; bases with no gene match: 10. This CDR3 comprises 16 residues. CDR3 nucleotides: TGCGCCAGCAGCACAACTAGCGTGGTGAGCTCCTACGAGCAGTACTTC. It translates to CASSTTSVVSSYEQYF.